This T cell receptor (beta chain) was sequenced for a study of T cells in Graves' hyperthyroidism and ophthalmopathy. CDR3 size: 14 residues. Germline V gene lookup returns CDR1 DFQATT and CDR2 SNEGSKA (reference sequence). After removal of 6 bases from V and 1 base from J, the junction contained 7 bases not matched to a gene. This clonotype was counted at least ten times. Patients were excluded because of uncontrolled infection, other autoimmune disease, pregnancy or lactation. Template material for amplifying TCR beta CDR3 regions consisted of RNA transcripts. The primer set for the first-round RT-PCR of the TCR CDR3 was HTBI. TCRdb re-called the multiplex PCR reads through MiXCR, storing one row per CDR3 protein. The data hold roughly 560,000 distinct CDR3 sequences, with about 15% observed a single time.

The chain combines TRBV20-1 with TRBJ1-1; 8 bases match TRBD1. Sequencing was done on a sample of blood. The receptor's source is a woman between 40 and 50 years old with Graves' ophthalmopathy. CDR3: CSAKGGTGNTEAFF. Here the CDR3 DNA reads TGCAGTGCGAAAGGGGGGACAGGGAACACTGAAGCTTTCTTT.